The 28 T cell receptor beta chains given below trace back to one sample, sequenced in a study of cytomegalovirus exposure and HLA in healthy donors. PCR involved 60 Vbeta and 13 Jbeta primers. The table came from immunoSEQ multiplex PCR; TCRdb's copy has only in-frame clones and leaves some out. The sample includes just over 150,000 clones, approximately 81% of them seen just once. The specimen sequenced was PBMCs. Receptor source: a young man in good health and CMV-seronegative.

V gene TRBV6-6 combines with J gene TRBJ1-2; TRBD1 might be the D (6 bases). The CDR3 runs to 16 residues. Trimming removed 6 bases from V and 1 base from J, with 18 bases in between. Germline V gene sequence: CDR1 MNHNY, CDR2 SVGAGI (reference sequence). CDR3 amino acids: CASSRLRTDLNYGYTF. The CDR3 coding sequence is TGTGCCAGCAGCCGACTCCGGACAGACCTTAACTATGGCTACACCTTC.

In DNA form, the CDR3 reads TGTGCCAGCAAAACCAGCTCCTACGAGCAGTACTTC. Translation gives CASKTSSYEQYF. The chain uses TRBV2 and TRBJ2-7, with D unresolved. V lost 7 bases to trimming and J lost 0 bases, with 7 bases between them. Germline V CDR1 and CDR2: SNHLY, FYNNEI. The CDR3 is made up of 12 amino acids.

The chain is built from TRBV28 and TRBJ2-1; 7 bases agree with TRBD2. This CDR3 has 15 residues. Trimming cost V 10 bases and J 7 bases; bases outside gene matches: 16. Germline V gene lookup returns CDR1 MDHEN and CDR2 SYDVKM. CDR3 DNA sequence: TGTGCCACCCTGGCGGGGGTTGTCGGGAGGAATGAGCAGTTCTTC. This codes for CATLAGVVGRNEQFF.

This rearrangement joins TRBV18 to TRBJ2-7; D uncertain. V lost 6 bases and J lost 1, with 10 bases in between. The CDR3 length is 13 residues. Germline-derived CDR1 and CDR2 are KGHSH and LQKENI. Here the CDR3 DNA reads TGTGCCAGCTCCGACACGGAATCCTACGAGCAGTACTTC. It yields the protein CASSDTESYEQYF.

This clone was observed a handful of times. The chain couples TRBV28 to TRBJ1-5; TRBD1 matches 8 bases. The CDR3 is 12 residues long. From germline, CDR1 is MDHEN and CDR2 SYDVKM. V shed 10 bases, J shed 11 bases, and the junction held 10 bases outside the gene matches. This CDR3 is CATRTGFKAQHF. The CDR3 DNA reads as TGTGCCACCAGGACAGGGTTTAAGGCCCAGCATTTT. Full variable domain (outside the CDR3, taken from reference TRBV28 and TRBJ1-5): DVKVTQSSRYLVKRTGEKVFLECVQDMDHENMFWYRQDPGLGLRLIYFSYDVKMKEKGDIPEGYSVSREKKERFSLILESASTNQTSMYLCATRTGFKAQHFGDGTRLSIL.

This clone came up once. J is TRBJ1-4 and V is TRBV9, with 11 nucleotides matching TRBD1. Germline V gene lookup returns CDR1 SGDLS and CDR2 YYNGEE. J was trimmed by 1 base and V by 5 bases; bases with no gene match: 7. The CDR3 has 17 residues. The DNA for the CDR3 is TGTGCCAGCAGTCCCGGACAGGGGGCTCTAACTAATGAAAAACTGTTTTTT. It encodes CASSPGQGALTNEKLFF.

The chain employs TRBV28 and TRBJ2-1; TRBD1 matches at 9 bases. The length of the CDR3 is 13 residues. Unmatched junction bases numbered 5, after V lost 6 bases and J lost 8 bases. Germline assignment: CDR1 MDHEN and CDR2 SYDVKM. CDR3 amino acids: CASRGQGRDEQFF. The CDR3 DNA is TGTGCCAGCAGAGGACAGGGGAGGGATGAGCAGTTCTTC.

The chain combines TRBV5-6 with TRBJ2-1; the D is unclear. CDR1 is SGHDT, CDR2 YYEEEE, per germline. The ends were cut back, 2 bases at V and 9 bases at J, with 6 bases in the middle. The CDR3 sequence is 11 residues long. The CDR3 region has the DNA TGTGCCAGCAGCTTTGGCCTTGAGCAGTTCTTC. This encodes CASSFGLEQFF.

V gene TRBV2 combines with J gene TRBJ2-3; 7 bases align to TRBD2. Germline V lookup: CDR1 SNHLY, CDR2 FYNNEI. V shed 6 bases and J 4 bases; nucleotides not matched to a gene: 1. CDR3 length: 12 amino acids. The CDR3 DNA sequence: TGTGCCAGCAGCGCGGGGGCAGATACGCAGTATTTT. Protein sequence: CASSAGADTQYF.

CDR3 amino acids: CASSNRDRGLGTDTQYF. For the CDR3, the DNA is TGTGCCAGCAGCAACCGGGACAGGGGGCTTGGCACAGATACGCAGTATTTT. The chain uses TRBV9 and TRBJ2-3; 12 bases line up with TRBD1. Germline V CDR1 and CDR2: SGDLS, YYNGEE. The junction had 7 bases not matched to a gene; V was cut back by 4 bases and J by 1 base. The CDR3 has 17 amino acids.

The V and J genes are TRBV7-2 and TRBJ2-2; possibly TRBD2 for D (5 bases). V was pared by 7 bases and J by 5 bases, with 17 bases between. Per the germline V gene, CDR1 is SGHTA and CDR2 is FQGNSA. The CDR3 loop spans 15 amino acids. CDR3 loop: CASTNRRSGTGELFF. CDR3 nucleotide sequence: TGTGCCAGCACCAACCGGAGGTCGGGTACCGGGGAGCTGTTTTTT.

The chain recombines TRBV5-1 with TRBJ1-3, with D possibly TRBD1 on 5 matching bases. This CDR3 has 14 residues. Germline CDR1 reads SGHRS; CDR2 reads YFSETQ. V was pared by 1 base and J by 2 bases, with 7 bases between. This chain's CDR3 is CASSLQGTGNTIYF. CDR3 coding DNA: TGCGCCAGCAGCTTGCAGGGTACTGGAAACACCATATATTTT.

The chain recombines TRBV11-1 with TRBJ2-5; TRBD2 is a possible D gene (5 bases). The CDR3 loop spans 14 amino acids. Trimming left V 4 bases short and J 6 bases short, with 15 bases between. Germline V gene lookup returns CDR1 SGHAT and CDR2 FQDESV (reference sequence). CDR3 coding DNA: TGTGCCAGCAGCTCCAGGAGGTATGAAAAGACCCAGTACTTC. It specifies CASSSRRYEKTQYF.

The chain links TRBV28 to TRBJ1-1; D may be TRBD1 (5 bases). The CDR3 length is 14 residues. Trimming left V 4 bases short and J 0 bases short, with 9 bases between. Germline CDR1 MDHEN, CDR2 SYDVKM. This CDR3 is CASSWHRLNTEAFF. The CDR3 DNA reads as TGTGCCAGCAGTTGGCACAGGCTGAACACTGAAGCTTTCTTT.

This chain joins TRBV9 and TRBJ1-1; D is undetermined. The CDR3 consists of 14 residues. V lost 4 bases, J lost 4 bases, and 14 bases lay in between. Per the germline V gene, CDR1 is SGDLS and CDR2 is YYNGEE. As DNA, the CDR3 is TGTGCCAGCAGCCCCCATTGGGCGGGCACTGAAGCTTTCTTT. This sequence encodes CASSPHWAGTEAFF. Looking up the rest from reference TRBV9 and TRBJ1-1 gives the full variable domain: DSGVTQTPKHLITATGQRVTLRCSPRSGDLSVYWYQQSLDQGLQFLIQYYNGEERAKGNILERFSAQQFPDLHSELNLSSLELGDSALYFCASSPHWAGTEAFFGQGTRLTVV.

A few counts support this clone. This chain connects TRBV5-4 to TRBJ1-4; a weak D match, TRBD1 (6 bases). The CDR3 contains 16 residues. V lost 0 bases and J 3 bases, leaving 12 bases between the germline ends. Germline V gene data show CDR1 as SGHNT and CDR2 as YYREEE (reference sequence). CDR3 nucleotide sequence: TGTGCCAGCAGCTTGGCAGGGGCGCGGGCTAATGAAAAACTGTTTTTT. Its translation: CASSLAGARANEKLFF.

The chain's CDR3 is CASSGTSGSTDTQYF. The CDR3 DNA reads TGTGCCAGCAGTGGGACTAGCGGGAGCACAGATACGCAGTATTTT. The chain joins TRBV2 to TRBJ2-3, with 11 bases lining up with TRBD2. Unmatched junction bases numbered 0, after V lost 4 bases and J lost 0 bases. Germline CDR1 SNHLY, CDR2 FYNNEI. This CDR3 region has 15 residues.

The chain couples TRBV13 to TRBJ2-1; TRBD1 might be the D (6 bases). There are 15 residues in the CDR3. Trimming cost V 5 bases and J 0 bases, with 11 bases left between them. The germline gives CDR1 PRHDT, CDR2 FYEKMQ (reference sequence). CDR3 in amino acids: CASSQTGFSYNEQFF. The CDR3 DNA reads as TGTGCCAGCAGCCAAACAGGGTTCTCCTACAATGAGCAGTTCTTC.

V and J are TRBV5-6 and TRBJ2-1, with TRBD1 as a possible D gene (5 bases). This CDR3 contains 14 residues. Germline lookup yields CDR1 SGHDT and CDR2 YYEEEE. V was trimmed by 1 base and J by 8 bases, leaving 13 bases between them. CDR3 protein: CASSLSGLLDEQFF. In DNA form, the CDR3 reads TGTGCCAGCAGCTTGTCAGGGCTGCTCGATGAGCAGTTCTTC.

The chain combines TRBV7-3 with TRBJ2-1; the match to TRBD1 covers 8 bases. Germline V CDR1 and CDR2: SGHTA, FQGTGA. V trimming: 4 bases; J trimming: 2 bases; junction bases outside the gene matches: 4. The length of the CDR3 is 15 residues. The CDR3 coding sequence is TGTGCCAGCAGCTCTGACAGGGGAACCTACAATGAGCAGTTCTTC. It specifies CASSSDRGTYNEQFF. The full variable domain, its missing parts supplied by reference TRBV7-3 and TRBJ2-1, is GAGVSQTPSNKVTEKGKYVELRCDPISGHTALYWYRQSLGQGPEFLIYFQGTGAADDSGLPNDRFFAVRPEGSVSTLKIQRTERGDSAVYLCASSSDRGTYNEQFFGPGTRLTVL.

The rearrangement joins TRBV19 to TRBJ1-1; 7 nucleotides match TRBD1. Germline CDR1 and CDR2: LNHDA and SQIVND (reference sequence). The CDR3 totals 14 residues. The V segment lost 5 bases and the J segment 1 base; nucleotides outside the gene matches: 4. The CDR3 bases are TGTGCCAGTAGTGTAGGGGGCGCGAACACTGAAGCTTTCTTT. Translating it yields CASSVGGANTEAFF.

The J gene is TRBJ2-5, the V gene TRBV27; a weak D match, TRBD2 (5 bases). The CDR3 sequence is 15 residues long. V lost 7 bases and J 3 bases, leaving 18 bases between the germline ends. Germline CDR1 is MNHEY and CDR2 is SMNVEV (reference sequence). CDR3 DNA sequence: TGTGCCAGCAAACCCCTCAGAGGGATGGAAGAGACCCAGTACTTC. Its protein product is CASKPLRGMEETQYF.

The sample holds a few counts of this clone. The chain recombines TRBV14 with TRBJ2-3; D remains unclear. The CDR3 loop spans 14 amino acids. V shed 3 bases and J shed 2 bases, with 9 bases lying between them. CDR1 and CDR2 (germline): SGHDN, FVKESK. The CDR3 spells CASSQGYATDTQYF. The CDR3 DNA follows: TGTGCCAGCAGCCAGGGCTACGCCACAGATACGCAGTATTTT.

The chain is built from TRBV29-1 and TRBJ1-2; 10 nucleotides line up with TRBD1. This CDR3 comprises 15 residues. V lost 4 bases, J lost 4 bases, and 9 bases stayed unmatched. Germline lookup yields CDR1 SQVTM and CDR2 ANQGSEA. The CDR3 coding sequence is TGCAGCGTTGCCCCTCCGGGACAGGGGTCCTATGGCTACACCTTC. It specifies CSVAPPGQGSYGYTF.

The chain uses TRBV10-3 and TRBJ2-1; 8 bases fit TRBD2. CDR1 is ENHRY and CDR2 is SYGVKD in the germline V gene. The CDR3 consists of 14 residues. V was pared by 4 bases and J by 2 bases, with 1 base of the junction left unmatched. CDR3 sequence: CAISGGGTYNEQFF. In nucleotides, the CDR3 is TGTGCCATCAGTGGCGGGGGGACCTACAATGAGCAGTTCTTC.

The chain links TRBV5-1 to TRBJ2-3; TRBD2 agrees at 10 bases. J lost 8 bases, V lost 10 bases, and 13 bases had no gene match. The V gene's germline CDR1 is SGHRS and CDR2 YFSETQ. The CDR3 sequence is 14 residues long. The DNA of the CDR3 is TGCGCCGCAGGGACTAGCGAGGCCGGGGGTACGCAGTATTTT. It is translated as CAAGTSEAGGTQYF.

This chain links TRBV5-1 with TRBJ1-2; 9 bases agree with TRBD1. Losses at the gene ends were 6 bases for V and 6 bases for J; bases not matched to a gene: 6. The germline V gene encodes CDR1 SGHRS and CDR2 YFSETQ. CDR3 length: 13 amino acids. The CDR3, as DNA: TGCGCCAGCAACGTACAGGGGGCAGATGGCTACACCTTC. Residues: CASNVQGADGYTF.

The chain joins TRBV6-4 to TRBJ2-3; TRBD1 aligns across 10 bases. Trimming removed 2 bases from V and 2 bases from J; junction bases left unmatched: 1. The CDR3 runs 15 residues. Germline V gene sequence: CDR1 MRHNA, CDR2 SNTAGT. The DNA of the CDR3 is TGTGCCAGCAGTGACGGGACAGGGGACACAGATACGCAGTATTTT. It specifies CASSDGTGDTDTQYF.